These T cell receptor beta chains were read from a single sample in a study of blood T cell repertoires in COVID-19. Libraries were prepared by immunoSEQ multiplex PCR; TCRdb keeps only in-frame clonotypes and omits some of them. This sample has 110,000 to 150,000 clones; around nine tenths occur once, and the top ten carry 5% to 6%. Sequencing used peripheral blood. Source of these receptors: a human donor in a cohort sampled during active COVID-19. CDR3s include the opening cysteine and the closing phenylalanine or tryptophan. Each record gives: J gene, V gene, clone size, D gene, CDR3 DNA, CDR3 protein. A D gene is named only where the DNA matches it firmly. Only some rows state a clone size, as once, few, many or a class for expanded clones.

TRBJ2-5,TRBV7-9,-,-,TGTGCCAGCAGCCAGCTAACTAGAAGTGAGACCCAGTACTTC,CASSQLTRSETQYF
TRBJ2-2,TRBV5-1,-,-,TGCGCCAGCAGCTTGGACAGGACAAACACCGGGGAGCTGTTTTTT,CASSLDRTNTGELFF
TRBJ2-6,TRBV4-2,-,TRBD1,TGTGCCAGCAGCCAAAGTAACCCCGGGACAGGGTCCTCTGGGGCCAACGTCCTGACTTTC,CASSQSNPGTGSSGANVLTF
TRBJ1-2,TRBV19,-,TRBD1,TGTGCCAGTATCCCCGGACAGGGACCCTATGGCTACACCTTC,CASIPGQGPYGYTF
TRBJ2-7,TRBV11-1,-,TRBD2,TGTGCCAGCAGCTTGACTAGCGCCTACGAGCAGTACTTC,CASSLTSAYEQYF
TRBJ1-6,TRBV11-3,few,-,TGTGCCAGCAGCATCGACAGTTATTCACCCCTCCACTTT,CASSIDSYSPLHF
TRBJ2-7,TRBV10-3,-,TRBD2,TGTGCCATCAGTGAGTCGAGAGTAGCGGGGGGCCCTGAGGAGCAGTACTTC,CAISESRVAGGPEEQYF
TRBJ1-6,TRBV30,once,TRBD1,TGTGCCTCTCCGACAGGGGTGTCCTATAATTCACCCCTCCACTTT,CASPTGVSYNSPLHF
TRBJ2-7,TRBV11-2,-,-,TGTGCCAGCAGCTCCCCCGGGGGAGGAGGGAGGTACGAGCAGTACTTC,CASSSPGGGGRYEQYF
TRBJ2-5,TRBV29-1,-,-,TGCAGCGTTGCGGAGGCCCACCAAGAGACCCAGTACTTC,CSVAEAHQETQYF
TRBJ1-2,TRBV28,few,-,TGTGCCAGCAGCCCCCCGAGGGAAAACTATGGCTACACCTTC,CASSPPRENYGYTF
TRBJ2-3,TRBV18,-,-,TGTGCCAGCTCTTATTCGGAGGGAAGGGGCGCAGATACGCAGTATTTT,CASSYSEGRGADTQYF
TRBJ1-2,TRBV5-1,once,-,TGCGCCAGCAGCTTTAGTGACAGGTCCTATGGCTACACCTTC,CASSFSDRSYGYTF
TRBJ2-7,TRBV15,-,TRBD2,TGTGCCACCAGCAGAGACGGGACTAGCGAGTACGAGCAGTACTTC,CATSRDGTSEYEQYF
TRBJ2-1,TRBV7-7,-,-,TGTGCCAGCAGCCCGTTGAGGCAGGGGAAGCAGTTCTTC,CASSPLRQGKQFF
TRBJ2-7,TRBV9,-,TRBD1,TGTGCCAGCAGCCCAGGGGACAGCCGAGGTACCTACGAGCAGTACTTC,CASSPGDSRGTYEQYF
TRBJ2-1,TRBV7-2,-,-,TGTGCCAGCAGCTTGGCCGACATGGTTGATAGTGAGCAGTTCTTC,CASSLADMVDSEQFF
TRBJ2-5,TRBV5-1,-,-,TGCGCCAGCAGCGTAACCCTGGGGGGCCAAGAGACCCAGTACTTC,CASSVTLGGQETQYF
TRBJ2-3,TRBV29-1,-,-,TGCAGCGTTGTTATCCCGGATACGCAGTATTTT,CSVVIPDTQYF
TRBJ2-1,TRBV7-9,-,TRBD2,TGTGCCAGCAGCTTAGGGCACCTAGCGGGGGGGCCCAATGAGCAGTTCTTC,CASSLGHLAGGPNEQFF
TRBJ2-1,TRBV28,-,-,TGTGCCAGCAGTTTCTCCCCAGGTTCCTACAATGAGCAGTTCTTC,CASSFSPGSYNEQFF
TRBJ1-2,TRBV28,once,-,TGTGCCAGCAGTCCGGTAGACAGGCCTAACTATGGCTACACCTTC,CASSPVDRPNYGYTF